This T cell receptor beta chain was identified during a study of T cell repertoires in cytomegalovirus infection. Study-level background: Public TCR beta signatures indicated both CMV infection and matching HLA type. Overall study findings and caveats: HLA-C-restricted CMV-specific TCR beta clonotypes prevailed in the ex vivo response. There were carriers of CMV plus the relevant HLA, and cumulative public TCR beta family frequency identified them.

MiXCR was run by TCRdb on the reads, yielding one entry per CDR3 protein. The profile covers just under 550,000 distinct CDR3 sequences, with 26% appearing a single time and roughly 13% taken by the ten largest. This clonotype came up a few times. Its target is not known. In germline, CDR1 is SGHVS, CDR2 FNYEAQ. The CDR3 has 16 amino acids. After removal of 2 bases from V and 10 bases from J, the junction contained 13 bases not matched to a gene. The genes are TRBV7-6 and TRBJ2-1, with 8 nucleotides matching TRBD1. This sequence originates from a human donor in good health (CMV status not recorded). Some clones in this sample may be carry-over from other donors' samples. Sequencing was done on a sample of PBMCs. CDR3 DNA sequence: TGTGCCAGCAGCTTATCCTGGGGTGCGACAGGGGCCGAGCAGTTCTTC. Translating it yields CASSLSWGATGAEQFF. Combining the CDR3 with reference TRBV7-6 and TRBJ2-1 gives the whole variable domain GAGVSQSPRYKVTKRGQDVALRCDPISGHVSLYWYRQALGQGPEFLTYFNYEAQQDKSGLPNDRFSAERPEGSISTLTIQRTEQRDSAMYRCASSLSWGATGAEQFFGPGTRLTVL.